What follows describes a single TCR beta chain. Its antigen is unidentified. This entry is derived from a study of a mutant IDH1 vaccine in newly diagnosed glioma. Study-level background: Beginning 4-6 weeks after radiotherapy alone, or with temozolomide cycles, vaccination took place. Patients' prior therapy spanned radiotherapy, temozolomide, or both; most underwent both.

CDR3 length: 15 amino acids. The germline V gene has CDR1 SGHNT and CDR2 YENEEA. With 1 base removed from V and 4 bases from J, the gap between germline ends came to 14 bases. The table came from immunoSEQ multiplex PCR; TCRdb's copy has only in-frame clones and leaves some out. The profile shows 45,000 to 65,000 clones, roughly 80% of them singletons. Time point reported: week 5, during vaccination. The study gave 300 ug of mutant IDH1 20-mer peptide per vaccine dose, with topical imiquimod. Here the sequenced sample was PBMCs, taken from a glioma patient whose treatment included an IDH1 peptide vaccine. The rearrangement joins TRBV11-3 to TRBJ2-7; weak D call: TRBD2 (6 bases). The TCR originated in a woman aged 18-29 years with glioma. Some clones in this sample may be carry-over from other donors' samples. The CDR3 is CASSLGGVGFYEQYF. DNA for the CDR3: TGTGCCAGCAGCTTAGGGGGGGTAGGTTTTTACGAGCAGTACTTC.